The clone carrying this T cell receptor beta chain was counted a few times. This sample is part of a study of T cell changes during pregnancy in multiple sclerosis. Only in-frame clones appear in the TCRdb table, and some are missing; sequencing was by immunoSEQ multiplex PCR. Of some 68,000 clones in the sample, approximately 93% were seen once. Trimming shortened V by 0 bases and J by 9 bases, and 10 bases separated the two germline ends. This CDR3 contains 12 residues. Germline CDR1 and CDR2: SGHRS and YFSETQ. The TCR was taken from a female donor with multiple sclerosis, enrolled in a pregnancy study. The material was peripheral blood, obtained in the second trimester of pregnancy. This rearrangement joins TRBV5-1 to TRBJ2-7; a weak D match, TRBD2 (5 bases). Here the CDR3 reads CASSLDGIRQYF. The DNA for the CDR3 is TGCGCCAGCAGCTTGGACGGGATACGGCAGTACTTC.